This TCR beta chain was captured by sequencing in a study of T cell responses to AZD1222 COVID-19 vaccine. TCRdb's table, derived via immunoSEQ multiplex PCR, lists solely in-frame clones and lacks some. Of roughly 100,000 clones in the sample, around 83% were seen once. V lost 8 bases and J lost 8; bases outside the gene matches: 11. CDR1 is KGHSH and CDR2 is LQKENI in the germline V gene. The CDR3 is 13 residues long. This clone was observed a single time. Its specificity is not known. Study results and limitations: A mostly white British donor set with more females was recruited, and clonal diversity was possibly underestimated. Rises in breadth and depth of Spike-specific TCRs came after two AZD1222 doses. It was only 6 or 7 AZD1222 recipients who were seropositive at baseline.

The rearrangement uses TRBV18 and TRBJ1-2, with 7 bases that match TRBD1. The TCR comes from an adult in good health. Sequences were derived from peripheral blood, sampled on day 0 of AZD1222 vaccination. The CDR3 nucleotides are TGTGCCAGCACGAGGGACAGAGAGGAAGGCTACACCTTC. It yields the protein CASTRDREEGYTF.